The present T cell receptor (beta chain) was sequenced within a study of post-analysis software for immune sequencing data. Whole-study results and caveats: Patients carried 4 or 5 TRBV segments more frequently than controls did, and TRBV5-6, TRBV5-1 and TRBV20-1 were among them.

Researchers reported that TCR beta cDNA libraries carried unique molecular identifiers. MiXCR was run by TCRdb on the PCR reads, yielding one entry per CDR3 protein. The sample shows about 760,000 distinct CDR3 sequences, 30% of them seen only once. This clonotype occurred a few times. No antigen is known for it. V lost 4 bases, J lost 0 bases, and 9 bases lay in between. The length of the CDR3 is 16 residues. The germline V gene has CDR1 KGHDR and CDR2 SFDVKD. The sequenced material came from blood. The TCR sequence derives from a girl between 10 and 17 years old with multiple sclerosis. The chain couples TRBV24-1 to TRBJ2-6; D is uncertain. DNA of the CDR3: TGTGCCACCAGTGACCGAAGAACCTCTGGGGCCAACGTCCTGACTTTC. Its translation is CATSDRRTSGANVLTF.